This T cell receptor beta chain was sequenced for a study of blood T cell repertoires in COVID-19. The CDR3 runs 15 residues. The V gene's germline CDR1 is SGHVS and CDR2 FQNEAQ. V was clipped by 7 bases and J by 5 bases; unmatched bases: 8. TCRdb's table, derived via immunoSEQ multiplex PCR, lists solely in-frame clones and lacks some. The sample holds approximately 500,000 clones, around 87% seen once. The origin of this receptor is a woman aged 40 to 50 who had recovered from COVID-19. Material for sequencing was PBMCs or T cells enriched from blood (not recorded which). The chain links TRBV7-8 to TRBJ2-3; the match to TRBD2 covers 11 bases. The CDR3 nucleotides are TGTGCCAGCAAGCAAATAGCGGGAGGGAGAGATACGCAGTATTTT. Translated, it gives CASKQIAGGRDTQYF.